The 26 T cell receptor beta chains below all came from one sample that was sequenced in a study of T-cell reconstitution after alpha-beta-depleted transplantation in children. Unique molecular identifiers were used to barcode this TCRbeta library. Each CDR3 protein is one row after TCRdb ran MiXCR on the PCR reads. The sample has roughly 90,000 distinct CDR3 sequences, 12% seen once. This material consisted of PBMCs from the stem cell graft donor, taken from the stem cell graft. The origin of the receptors is a human donor who donated a stem cell graft to a child with inherited bone marrow failure.

The CDR3 DNA follows: TGCAGTGCTAGAGATCGACACCCGACCTACGAGCAGTACTTC. Protein: CSARDRHPTYEQYF. V and J are TRBV20-1 and TRBJ2-7; unclear D gene. The V end was cut by 0 bases, the J end by 2 bases, with 11 bases between. Germline V gene lookup returns CDR1 DFQATT and CDR2 SNEGSKA (reference sequence). CDR3 length equals 14 residues.

In this sample, this clonotype turned up many times. The chain uses TRBV24-1 and TRBJ2-7; maybe TRBD2 (6 bases). Between the trimmed V and J ends, which lost 3 bases and 1 base, there was a span of 12 bases. The germline V gene has CDR1 KGHDR and CDR2 SFDVKD. CDR3 length equals 15 residues. CDR3 in amino acids: CATSDRGRGSYEQYF. The CDR3 DNA reads as TGTGCCACCAGTGATAGGGGACGGGGGTCCTACGAGCAGTACTTC.

This clonotype was counted at least ten times. The rearrangement links TRBV10-3 to TRBJ1-2; D might be TRBD1 (5 bases). CDR1 is ENHRY and CDR2 is SYGVKD in the germline V gene. This CDR3 is 13 amino acids long. V lost 6 bases and J lost 6, with 14 bases in between. CDR3 nucleotide sequence: TGTGCCATCAGCGCCGGGGCGGAGGATGGCTACACCTTC. It codes for CAISAGAEDGYTF.

This clonotype was counted at least ten times. The gene calls are TRBV7-9 and TRBJ1-4; no reliable D call. V lost 2 bases and J 9 bases, leaving 19 bases between the germline ends. CDR1 and CDR2 from the germline V gene are SEHNR and FQNEAQ (reference sequence). This CDR3 spans 16 amino acids. The CDR3 DNA is TGTGCCAGCAGCTTATGGGCGCCGGACGGGGATAAAAAACTGTTTTTT. It yields the protein CASSLWAPDGDKKLFF.

This clonotype was recorded many times. The chain links TRBV29-1 to TRBJ2-3, with D hard to call. This CDR3 spans 12 amino acids. CDR1 SQVTM and CDR2 ANQGSEA come from the germline V gene. Trimming shortened V by 5 bases and J by 2 bases, and 8 bases separated the two germline ends. The CDR3 bases are TGCAGCGTTTTGACTGCCACAGATACGCAGTATTTT. Protein sequence: CSVLTATDTQYF.

This clonotype was found many times. This chain joins TRBV15 and TRBJ2-5; TRBD2 matches at 15 bases. The CDR3 covers 16 residues. Looked up from germline, CDR1 is LNHNV and CDR2 is YYDKDF (reference sequence). The ends lost 8 bases at V and 4 bases at J; junction bases unmatched: 8. The CDR3 DNA reads as TGTGCCACCCGGACTAGCGGGGGGGCCTTTCCAGAGACCCAGTACTTC. It is translated as CATRTSGGAFPETQYF.

This clonotype was seen more than once but under ten times. This chain uses TRBV6-2 or TRBV6-3 with TRBJ2-7; D is unresolved. The CDR3 covers 12 residues. V was shortened by 5 bases and J by 6 bases, with 11 bases between the two germline ends. Germline V gene lookup returns CDR1 MNHEY and CDR2 SVGEGT. The CDR3: CASSPRTSEQYF. In DNA form, the CDR3 reads TGTGCCAGCAGTCCCCGGACGTCCGAGCAGTACTTC.

This clonotype was picked up many times. The chain links TRBV5-6 to TRBJ1-2, with unresolved D. The germline gives CDR1 SGHDT, CDR2 YYEEEE. CDR3 length equals 17 residues. V was shortened by 4 bases and J by 1 base, with 20 bases between the two germline ends. The CDR3 coding sequence is TGTGCCAGCAGCCGTCGTGTGGAGACCGCTAATAACTATGGCTACACCTTC. As protein: CASSRRVETANNYGYTF.

The table lists this clonotype with many counts. J is TRBJ2-7 and V is TRBV2; 8 bases line up with TRBD1. After removal of 3 bases from V and 3 bases from J, the junction contained 7 bases not matched to a gene. The CDR3 spans 15 residues. Germline loops: CDR1 SNHLY, CDR2 FYNNEI. The CDR3 loop reads CASSDPRTGRYEQYF. In nucleotides, the CDR3 is TGTGCCAGCAGTGACCCTCGGACAGGGCGCTACGAGCAGTACTTC.

This clonotype has only a few counts. The chain combines TRBV7-2 with TRBJ2-7; the match to TRBD2 covers 11 bases. Per germline, CDR1 SGHTA and CDR2 FQGNSA. The CDR3 runs to 16 residues. V shed 2 bases, J shed 1 base, and the junction held 4 bases outside the gene matches. Written as DNA, the CDR3 is TGTGCCAGCAGCTTATATGGGACTAGCGGTTCCTACGAGCAGTACTTC. Translating it yields CASSLYGTSGSYEQYF.

This clonotype has a count of ten or more. The chain joins TRBV20-1 to TRBJ2-3; D ambiguous. Per the germline V gene, CDR1 is DFQATT and CDR2 is SNEGSKA (reference sequence). The CDR3 has 13 residues. Trimming stripped 3 bases from V and 1 base from J, with 8 bases between. Here the CDR3 DNA reads TGCAGTGCTAGTTTGATGGGCACAGATACGCAGTATTTT. Translation gives CSASLMGTDTQYF.

The chain combines TRBV11-2 with TRBJ2-1, with TRBD2 as a possible D gene (6 bases). V dropped 1 base and J dropped 7 bases, with 17 bases sitting between them. CDR3 length: 16 amino acids. Germline CDR1 is SGHAT and CDR2 is FQNNGV. The DNA of the CDR3 is TGTGCCAGCAGCTTAGTCTCCGGGGGTTTACGGAATGAGCAGTTCTTC. Translation gives CASSLVSGGLRNEQFF.

This clonotype was counted ten times or more. This chain links TRBV5-1 with TRBJ2-3; TRBD2 matches 7 bases. Germline values: CDR1 SGHRS, CDR2 YFSETQ. Trimming removed 4 bases from V and 0 bases from J; junction bases left unmatched: 11. The CDR3 length is 17 residues. CDR3: CASSPPLVGGSTDTQYF. CDR3 nucleotides: TGCGCCAGCAGCCCCCCTCTGGTCGGGGGGAGCACAGATACGCAGTATTTT.

This sequence joins TRBV28 and TRBJ1-5, with TRBD1 identical over 10 bases. This CDR3 is built from 16 residues. The V gene's germline CDR1 is MDHEN and CDR2 SYDVKM. Trimming at V came to 5 bases and at J to 5 bases, leaving 9 bases not matched to a gene. CDR3 sequence reads: CASSRPGQGFDQPQHF. The CDR3 DNA follows: TGTGCCAGCAGTCGTCCGGGACAGGGGTTCGATCAGCCCCAGCATTTT.

This clonotype showed up many times. This sequence joins TRBV7-3 and TRBJ2-1, with D uncertain. Germline CDR1 and CDR2: SGHTA and FQGTGA. V was trimmed by 4 bases and J by 0 bases, leaving 4 bases between them. The CDR3 consists of 13 residues. The CDR3: CASSWGSYNEQFF. The CDR3 DNA sequence: TGTGCCAGCAGCTGGGGCTCCTACAATGAGCAGTTCTTC.

In this sample, this clonotype turned up many times. The V and J genes are TRBV5-1 and TRBJ2-3, with 7 bases matching TRBD1. Germline CDR1 SGHRS, CDR2 YFSETQ. The CDR3 consists of 15 residues. The V segment lost 4 bases and the J segment 0 bases; nucleotides outside the gene matches: 5. The CDR3 nucleotides read TGCGCCAGCAGCATACAGGGGTCTAGCACAGATACGCAGTATTTT. It encodes CASSIQGSSTDTQYF.

In its sample, this clonotype was seen many times. The chain couples TRBV5-1 to TRBJ2-3; 12 nucleotides align to TRBD2. The CDR3 has 16 residues. V shed 1 base and J 2 bases; nucleotides not matched to a gene: 2. Germline CDR1 and CDR2: SGHRS and YFSETQ. The CDR3 protein is CASSLTSGGNTDTQYF. The CDR3 DNA reads TGCGCCAGCAGCTTGACTAGCGGGGGGAACACAGATACGCAGTATTTT.

In its sample, this clonotype was seen many times. This chain links TRBV7-2 with TRBJ1-5; D call uncertain. The CDR3 has 16 amino acids. Trimming cost V 1 base and J 4 bases, with 14 bases left between them. CDR1 SGHTA and CDR2 FQGNSA come from the germline V gene. Here the CDR3 DNA reads TGTGCCAGCAGCTTAGTAGCCGGGGTGTGGAATCAGCCCCAGCATTTT. Protein sequence: CASSLVAGVWNQPQHF.

This clonotype showed up many times. This chain joins TRBV9 and TRBJ2-1; perhaps TRBD1 as D (6 bases). CDR3 length equals 15 residues. Germline CDR1 reads SGDLS; CDR2 reads YYNGEE. V gave up 0 bases and J gave up 5 bases, with 12 bases separating them. This CDR3 is CASSVAARGDNEQFF. The CDR3 DNA reads as TGTGCCAGCAGCGTAGCTGCCAGGGGAGACAATGAGCAGTTCTTC. Supplemented by reference TRBV9 and TRBJ2-1, the full variable domain reads DSGVTQTPKHLITATGQRVTLRCSPRSGDLSVYWYQQSLDQGLQFLIQYYNGEERAKGNILERFSAQQFPDLHSELNLSSLELGDSALYFCASSVAARGDNEQFFGPGTRLTVL.

This clonotype was picked up a small number of times. This sequence joins TRBV28 and TRBJ2-5; D remains unclear. Deletions cut 3 bases from V and 5 bases from J, with 7 bases between. The germline V gene has CDR1 MDHEN and CDR2 SYDVKM. This CDR3 is 12 amino acids long. The CDR3 DNA reads as TGTGCCAGCAGTTTTCAGTGGGAGACCCAGTACTTC. This sequence encodes CASSFQWETQYF.

This chain uses TRBV2 with TRBJ2-3; no definite D call. The germline gives CDR1 SNHLY, CDR2 FYNNEI. The V gene lost 0 bases and the J gene lost 0 bases, with 7 bases spanning the gap. The CDR3 totals 15 residues. The CDR3 loop reads CASSEAPVSTDTQYF. CDR3 coding DNA: TGTGCCAGCAGTGAAGCGCCTGTAAGCACAGATACGCAGTATTTT.

This clonotype was observed at least ten times. The chain joins TRBV4-3 to TRBJ2-5; 8 bases are a match to TRBD1. The CDR3 loop spans 16 amino acids. Germline loops: CDR1 LGHNA, CDR2 YSLEER. Trimming removed 3 bases from V and 5 bases from J; junction bases left unmatched: 11. CDR3 DNA sequence: TGCGCCAGCAGCCATACCTTGACAGGGGCCGAGGAGACCCAGTACTTC. Translation gives CASSHTLTGAEETQYF.

This clonotype appeared many times. DNA for the CDR3: TGCAGTGCTAGAGACGGGACAGGGGTAACTGAAGCTTTCTTT. This gives the protein CSARDGTGVTEAFF. This rearrangement joins TRBV20-1 to TRBJ1-1; the match to TRBD1 covers 10 bases. CDR3 length: 14 amino acids. From germline, CDR1 is DFQATT and CDR2 SNEGSKA (reference sequence). V trimming: 0 bases; J trimming: 5 bases; junction bases outside the gene matches: 3.

This clonotype was picked up many times. The rearrangement links TRBV12-3 or TRBV12-4 to TRBJ2-1; D is possibly TRBD1 (5 bases). Between the trimmed V and J ends, which lost 5 bases and 8 bases, there was a span of 10 bases. The CDR3 contains 12 residues. Here the CDR3 DNA reads TGTGCCAGCAGTAGCAGGGATTATGAGCAGTTCTTC. Translation gives CASSSRDYEQFF.

This clonotype was recorded many times. The chain employs TRBV4-3 and TRBJ1-4; 7 bases are shared with TRBD1. Germline assignment: CDR1 LGHNA and CDR2 YSLEER. CDR3 length equals 15 residues. V was pared by 0 bases and J by 6 bases, with 4 bases of the junction left unmatched. CDR3 region: CASSQDWDRDEKLFF. In nucleotides, the CDR3 is TGCGCCAGCAGCCAAGATTGGGACAGAGATGAAAAACTGTTTTTT.

The chain links TRBV5-1 to TRBJ2-6, with a possible D match to TRBD2 (5 bases). There are 13 residues in the CDR3. Trimming left V 7 bases short and J 2 bases short, with 7 bases between. The germline V gene encodes CDR1 SGHRS and CDR2 YFSETQ. The DNA of the CDR3 is TGCGCCAGCGAGGGCCCTGGGGCCAACGTCCTGACTTTC. Translation: CASEGPGANVLTF.